This T cell receptor beta chain comes out of a study of CD8+ T cells in alopecia areata. After isolation, RNA underwent reverse transcription to generate cDNA as the sequencing template. Clones were read by immunoSEQ multiplex PCR, and TCRdb kept only the in-frame ones, dropping some. The sample carries a few hundred thousand clones, around 64% recorded once. As to treatment: oral pan-JAK inhibitor, 5-10 mg twice daily. A few counts support this clone. Its matching antigen is unknown. General study findings and limits: Treatment with tofacitinib significantly lowered scalp clonality and reduced expanded CD8+ clones among the top 100. In scalp samples, resident alphabeta T cells of normal skin are also sequenced. Many expanded lesional clones persisted in scalp and blood during tofacitinib treatment. Among patients, TCR sharing was less clear than in mice, a difference possibly due in part to HLA diversity in the patient population.

The starting material was CD4+ T cells sorted from blood, obtained between weeks 51 and 54, from a patient treated with tofacitinib. The source is a human donor with alopecia areata.

The CDR3 DNA follows: TGCAGCCTTATGGGCGACAGGCCCGAAGAGACCCAGTACTTC. Protein product: CSLMGDRPEETQYF. The chain uses TRBV29-1 and TRBJ2-5; the D gene is possibly TRBD1 (6 bases). Trimming pared 8 bases from V and 3 bases from J, leaving 19 bases between. CDR1 and CDR2 from the germline V gene are SQVTM and ANQGSEA. This CDR3 has 14 amino acids.